Listed below are T cell receptor beta chains from one sample, sequenced in a study of beta chain features in type 1 diabetes. TCRdb's copy holds only in-frame clones and misses some; the assay was immunoSEQ multiplex PCR. The table has over 700,000 clones, about a sixth seen once; the top ten hold around 0.02%. What was sequenced was naive CD4+ T cells from blood. The receptor source for this set is a woman between 18 and 29 years old in good health. The conserved cysteine and the conserved F or W are not part of the CDR3 here. Fields, in order: V gene, CDR3 protein.

TRBV5-1,ASRGPANTGELF
TRBV4-3,ASSQVWTGSIEQF
TRBV25-1,ASQKLAGAQEVQAF
TRBV7-6,ASSLVRESSYEQY
TRBV4-3,ASSQEYIAGELF
TRBV7-2,ASTVDSGANVLT
TRBV6-5,ASMRTGRANVLT
TRBV14,ASSQDGPST
TRBV6-1,ASGIETQY
TRBV4-3,ASSQRQGRNEQF
TRBV5-6,ASSWTSGEQF
TRBV6-1,ARGRRQLAKNIQY
TRBV7-2,ASSWAPSYEQY
TRBV6-6,ASSRQAQETQY
TRBV5-1,ASSYIASSYNEQF
TRBV7-2,ASSLSSFYNEQF
TRBV18,ASSPLGWTVGNEQF
TRBV7-2,ASSSNRGTSYNEQF
TRBV11-2,ASSYLGSGANVLT
TRBV5-4,ASSLRASGKNIQY
TRBV7-9,ASSPRTAHLMDYGYT
TRBV6-5,ASSYFAQDRGETQY
TRBV7-9,ASSSEGPQETQY
TRBV6-1,ASSGGRRAYEQY
TRBV27,ASRSPGDSSLGTQY
TRBV19,ASSAPRLADYNEQF
TRBV2,ASSDSSGSYEQY
TRBV15,ATSPPLRSRVGDNEQF
TRBV7-9,ASSRGSYNEQF
TRBV7-2,ASSLRRTGELF
TRBV28,ASNRGRAAEKLF
TRBV6-5,ASSYSGTSAHEQY
TRBV19,ASSVIGSYNEQF
TRBV5-4,ASSPIAGGYTDTQY
TRBV6-5,ASRSGETQY
TRBV19,ASSTGGPDTQY
TRBV5-5,ASSLEGNGANVLT
TRBV7-9,ASSFQEVSQAF
TRBV7-9,ASSLDGTQY
TRBV11-1,ASSFSPWLSANQETQY
TRBV4-1,ASSQEGCVVGFYCEQY
TRBV5-1,ASSLAPSGKGNEQF
TRBV9,ASSVGHSGSRYNEQF
TRBV4-2,ASSPAGANVLT
TRBV2,ASSDDRAVGYT
TRBV6-6,ASSSTGSLGSGYT
TRBV7-9,ASSLTAAKETQY
TRBV4-1,ASSAQPGQSYNEQF
TRBV5-4,ASSSGTVDEKLF
TRBV5-1,ASSASGRSTDTQY
TRBV7-9,ASRMGGAHYGYT
TRBV4-3,ASSQDSRRNIYEQY
TRBV7-2,ASSLGAITDTQY
TRBV7-6,ASSPFSGRAGDEQF
TRBV2,ASNGHLLGPQH
TRBV7-2,ASSLLPSGRNEKLF
TRBV6-5,ASRPLTSSRGIQY
TRBV1,TSSQDQHPGTAPYEQY
TRBV15,ATSRVGGGGRGTQY
TRBV6-6,AAGVREDSGANVLT